The 24 T cell receptor beta chains presented below share a single source sample, sequenced in a study of spatial heterogeneity in lung cancer. Described time point: sample taken at primary tumor resection. Extraction of whole RNA from tumor, nontumor lung or frozen PBMC preceded unsorted sequencing. One entry per CDR3 protein, called by TCRdb with MiXCR from the 5' RACE reads. This table holds about 18,000 distinct CDR3 sequences, around a fifth found once. Specimen: PBMCs, collected at surgery. The receptors were sampled from a male donor with early-stage non-small cell lung cancer.

There are many counts of this clonotype. The chain has TRBV19 and TRBJ1-1, with D possibly being TRBD1 (6 bases). V lost 3 bases, J lost 0 bases, and 17 bases lay in between. CDR1 and CDR2 (germline): LNHDA, SQIVND (reference sequence). The CDR3 spans 17 residues. The CDR3: CASSILLGAPVNTEAFF. CDR3 DNA: TGTGCCAGTAGTATCCTGCTGGGGGCCCCGGTGAACACTGAAGCTTTCTTT.

This chain connects TRBV7-3 to TRBJ2-3, with D perhaps matching TRBD2 (6 bases). Looked up from germline, CDR1 is SGHTA and CDR2 is FQGTGA. Deletions cut 1 base from V and 4 bases from J, with 12 bases between. This CDR3 is built from 15 residues. The chain's CDR3 is CASSLSSGPSDTQYF. The CDR3 bases are TGTGCCAGCAGCTTAAGTAGCGGTCCTTCAGATACGCAGTATTTT.

Only one count was recorded for this clonotype. This chain joins TRBV3-1 and TRBJ2-1, with D tentatively TRBD2 (6 bases). Germline loops: CDR1 LGHDT, CDR2 YNNKEL (reference sequence). The V end lost 8 bases, the J end lost 4 bases, and 15 bases lay between the germline ends. The CDR3 runs 14 residues. The CDR3 reads CASGKAGGYNEQFF. In DNA form, the CDR3 reads TGTGCCAGCGGTAAAGCGGGTGGATACAATGAGCAGTTCTTC.

This clonotype was seen more than once but under ten times. The chain employs TRBV19 and TRBJ2-7; 9 nucleotides align to TRBD1. Germline lookup yields CDR1 LNHDA and CDR2 SQIVND (reference sequence). This CDR3 is 14 amino acids long. Losses at the gene ends were 5 bases for V and 2 bases for J; bases not matched to a gene: 4. CDR3 protein: CASSVTGGPYEQYF. CDR3 bases: TGTGCCAGTAGTGTGACAGGGGGACCCTACGAGCAGTACTTC. Based on the CDR3 plus reference TRBV19 and TRBJ2-7, the full variable domain is DGGITQSPKYLFRKEGQNVTLSCEQNLNHDAMYWYRQDPGQGLRLIYYSQIVNDFQKGDIAEGYSVSREKKESFPLTVTSAQKNPTAFYLCASSVTGGPYEQYFGPGTRLTVT.

At least ten counts were recorded for this clonotype. This chain joins TRBV25-1 and TRBJ2-1, with D maybe TRBD2 (5 bases). Looked up from germline, CDR1 is MGHDK and CDR2 is SYGVNS. This CDR3 comprises 12 residues. Trimming removed 4 bases from V and 9 bases from J, with 10 bases in between. The CDR3 nucleotides read TGTGCCAGCAGTGGAGCCGGAGGTGAGCAGTTCTTC. Translating gives CASSGAGGEQFF.

J is TRBJ2-2 and V is TRBV19; 9 nucleotides agree with TRBD1. The CDR3 runs to 17 residues. V dropped 2 bases and J dropped 5; count of bases not matched to a gene: 9. Germline V gives CDR1 LNHDA, CDR2 SQIVND (reference sequence). CDR3 sequence: CASSITIGQGRTGELFF. The CDR3 DNA follows: TGTGCCAGTAGTATAACCATCGGACAGGGGAGAACCGGGGAGCTGTTTTTT. The full variable domain, with the rest looked up from reference TRBV19 and TRBJ2-2, is DGGITQSPKYLFRKEGQNVTLSCEQNLNHDAMYWYRQDPGQGLRLIYYSQIVNDFQKGDIAEGYSVSREKKESFPLTVTSAQKNPTAFYLCASSITIGQGRTGELFFGEGSRLTVL.

This clonotype was detected ten times or more. The chain recombines TRBV15 with TRBJ2-3; D is perhaps TRBD1 or TRBD2 (6 bases each). CDR3 length equals 14 residues. The germline V gene encodes CDR1 LNHNV and CDR2 YYDKDF (reference sequence). Deletions cut 5 bases from V and 5 bases from J, with 14 bases between. The CDR3 region has the DNA TGTGCCACCAGCGGAGGGGACACTCTAGATACGCAGTATTTT. This translates into CATSGGDTLDTQYF.

By sample fraction, this clonotype is medium-sized (0.01 to 0.1%). The chain joins TRBV7-2 to TRBJ2-3; D is undetermined. V was cut by 4 bases and J by 0 bases, with 14 bases left in between. CDR1 is SGHTA, CDR2 FQGNSA, per germline. The CDR3 is made up of 16 amino acids. This CDR3 reads CASSSRAPTSTDTQYF. The CDR3 nucleotides are TGTGCCAGCAGCTCCCGGGCTCCGACTAGCACAGATACGCAGTATTTT.

This clonotype was found many times. The chain links TRBV11-2 to TRBJ2-7; D is uncertain. The CDR3 sequence is 11 residues long. Looked up from germline, CDR1 is SGHAT and CDR2 is FQNNGV. V lost 5 bases and J 3 bases, leaving 5 bases between the germline ends. The CDR3 sequence is CASSDNYEQYF. The CDR3 nucleotides read TGTGCCAGCAGCGACAACTACGAGCAGTACTTC.

By sample fraction, this clonotype is medium-sized. V gene TRBV29-1 combines with J gene TRBJ1-2, with no clear D. There are 11 residues in the CDR3. The germline V gene encodes CDR1 SQVTM and CDR2 ANQGSEA. Trimming cost V 7 bases and J 1 base, with 7 bases left between them. The CDR3: CSGRGNYGYTF. The CDR3 coding sequence is TGCAGCGGCAGAGGTAACTATGGCTACACCTTC.

At least ten counts were recorded for this clonotype. A much larger clone sits a single nucleotide away, making a read error possible. The J gene is TRBJ1-2, the V gene TRBV30, with 8 bases aligning to TRBD1. This CDR3 region has 14 residues. The germline V gene encodes CDR1 GTSNPN and CDR2 SVGIG (reference sequence). The CDR3 DNA reads as TGTACCTGGGTCGGACAGGGCGGTCGCGGCGGCTACACCTTC. Translated: CTWVGQGGRGGYTF.

By share, this clonotype ranks as medium-sized (0.01 to 0.1%). The rearrangement joins TRBV7-9 to TRBJ2-7; D remains ambiguous. The CDR3 extends over 13 amino acids. From germline, CDR1 is SEHNR and CDR2 FQNEAQ (reference sequence). V lost 5 bases, J lost 4 bases, and 12 bases lay in between. In DNA form, the CDR3 reads TGTGCCAGCAGCCCTAAGAGTGAATACGAGCAGTACTTC. It translates to CASSPKSEYEQYF.

Worth noting for this clonotype: This may be a read error, as it is one base from a much larger clone. The CDR3 does not close with the conserved phenylalanine or tryptophan, likely indicating a read error. The chain combines TRBV11-2 with TRBJ2-1; weak D call: TRBD1 (6 bases). Deletions cut 1 base from V and 8 bases from J, with 12 bases between. The CDR3 loop spans 14 amino acids. CDR1 and CDR2 (germline): SGHAT, FQNNGV. The DNA for the CDR3 is TGTGCCAGCAGCTTAGGTCGACAGGACTATGAGCAGTTCCTC. The encoded protein is CASSLGRQDYEQFL.

The V gene is TRBV9, the J gene TRBJ2-1; the D call may be TRBD1 or TRBD2 (6 bases each). This CDR3 is 15 amino acids long. The V end lost 4 bases, the J end lost 3 bases, and 14 bases lay between the germline ends. Germline CDR1 and CDR2: SGDLS and YYNGEE. CDR3 in DNA: TGTGCCAGCAGCTTGAGGGGGGCCGACTACAATGAGCAGTTCTTC. It codes for CASSLRGADYNEQFF.

The chain joins TRBV7-2 to TRBJ1-1; tentative D call: TRBD1 (5 bases). Germline V gene lookup returns CDR1 SGHTA and CDR2 FQGNSA. V dropped 5 bases and J dropped 2 bases, with 12 bases sitting between them. This CDR3 contains 14 residues. The CDR3 DNA sequence: TGTGCCAGCAGCCCCGGGGCAGTTAACACTGAAGCTTTCTTT. This codes for CASSPGAVNTEAFF.

The V and J genes are TRBV27 and TRBJ1-1; TRBD1 matches 7 bases. Germline V gives CDR1 MNHEY, CDR2 SMNVEV (reference sequence). Trimming at V came to 7 bases and at J to 3 bases, leaving 8 bases not matched to a gene. The CDR3 has 14 residues. This CDR3 reads CASTGGGRYTEAFF. DNA of the CDR3: TGTGCCAGCACAGGGGGGGGGCGATACACTGAAGCTTTCTTT.

The chain uses TRBV7-9 and TRBJ1-2, with D perhaps TRBD1 (5 bases). Germline values: CDR1 SEHNR, CDR2 FQNEAQ (reference sequence). The length of the CDR3 is 15 residues. The ends were cut back, 5 bases at V and 7 bases at J, with 20 bases in the middle. The CDR3: CASSDLGQSYAGYTF. The CDR3 DNA reads as TGTGCCAGCAGCGATTTAGGACAATCCTATGCTGGCTACACCTTC.

Only a few counts were recorded for this clonotype. V and J are TRBV20-1 and TRBJ2-7; 8 nucleotides align to TRBD2. CDR1 is DFQATT, CDR2 SNEGSKA, per germline (reference sequence). The CDR3 has 14 residues. The V gene end was trimmed by 0 bases and the J gene end by 4 bases; junction bases not matched to a gene: 5. CDR3 sequence: CSARDGVAGYEQYF. Here the CDR3 DNA reads TGCAGTGCTAGAGATGGAGTAGCGGGGTACGAGCAGTACTTC.

As regards this clonotype: A much larger clone differs by one base, so this may be a read error. The V call is TRBV6-5, the J call TRBJ1-5, with D possibly TRBD1 on 5 matching bases. V lost 5 bases and J 0 bases, leaving 14 bases between the germline ends. CDR3 size: 16 residues. Looked up from germline, CDR1 is MNHEY and CDR2 is SVGAGI. The CDR3 sequence: CASSRAGSHSNQPQHF. The CDR3 DNA follows: TGTGCCAGCAGTCGGGCAGGGAGCCATAGCAATCAGCCCCAGCATTTT.

The rearrangement uses TRBV7-8 and TRBJ1-1; D perhaps matches TRBD1 (5 bases). This CDR3 is 14 amino acids long. V shed 5 bases and J shed 1 base, with 11 bases lying between them. CDR1 is SGHVS, CDR2 FQNEAQ, per germline. The CDR3 bases are TGTGCCAGCAGCCGAGATGACAGGAACACTGAAGCTTTCTTT. Its protein product is CASSRDDRNTEAFF.

This clonotype rates as medium-sized (0.01 to 0.1%). The J gene is TRBJ1-1, the V gene TRBV27; D remains ambiguous. V lost 3 bases, J lost 1 base, and 6 bases lay in between. The CDR3 has 13 amino acids. Germline assignment: CDR1 MNHEY and CDR2 SMNVEV (reference sequence). CDR3 coding DNA: TGTGCCAGCAGTTTGTCCGCGAACACTGAAGCTTTCTTT. This translates into CASSLSANTEAFF.

The chain joins TRBV2 to TRBJ2-2; possibly TRBD2 for D (5 bases). This CDR3 has 16 residues. V was pared by 6 bases and J by 4 bases, with 18 bases between. Germline V gene data show CDR1 as SNHLY and CDR2 as FYNNEI. DNA for the CDR3: TGTGCCAGCAGGGATCGCCTCGGCAGCGGCACCGGGGAGCTGTTTTTT. Translating gives CASRDRLGSGTGELFF.

This clonotype was observed many times. The V call is TRBV19, the J call TRBJ2-3, with D perhaps TRBD2 (5 bases). This CDR3 region has 14 residues. The germline CDR1 and CDR2 sequences are LNHDA and SQIVND (reference sequence). V dropped 9 bases and J dropped 4 bases, with 17 bases sitting between them. The CDR3 DNA reads TGTGCCAGCCTCCGGACCCACGGGGCAGATACGCAGTATTTT. It translates to CASLRTHGADTQYF.

The rearrangement links TRBV3-1 to TRBJ2-5; no reliable D call. Germline CDR1 is LGHDT and CDR2 is YNNKEL (reference sequence). The CDR3 spans 14 residues. Trimming removed 2 bases from V and 3 bases from J, with 10 bases in between. CDR3 sequence (DNA): TGTGCCAGCAGCCAACCCTGGCGCGAAGAGACCCAGTACTTC. Its translation is CASSQPWREETQYF.